This is a list of T cell receptor beta chains from one sample in a study of T cell changes during pregnancy in multiple sclerosis. Method: immunoSEQ multiplex PCR; TCRdb's copy keeps in-frame clones and lacks some. The sample contains about 69,000 clones, roughly nine tenths of which appear only once. The sample was CD4+ T cells from peripheral blood mononuclear cells, taken in the third trimester of pregnancy. These receptor sequences come from a female donor in good health, enrolled as a control in a pregnancy study. Each CDR3 is given with its conserved first and last residue. The D gene is left open where the match is weak. Clone size is stated in some rows and not others, as once, few, many or a class when expanded.

len,v_gene,d_gene,abundance,j_gene,CDR3nt,CDR3aa
14,TRBV30,.,.,TRBJ1-5,TGTGCCTGGAGTCCGGTGAATAGCAATCAGCCCCAGCATTTT,CAWSPVNSNQPQHF
15,TRBV10-3,TRBD2,.,TRBJ2-7,TGTGCCATCAGTCGAAGCGGGGGGGCCGGCGCCGAGCAGTACTTC,CAISRSGGAGAEQYF
16,TRBV6-6,.,.,TRBJ1-2,TGTGCCACCCAACCTAGACGGGGGGTCGTAGGCTATGGCTACACCTTC,CATQPRRGVVGYGYTF
12,TRBV30,.,.,TRBJ2-5,TGTGCCTGGAGTGGTCTTGATAGGACCCAGTACTTC,CAWSGLDRTQYF
14,TRBV4-2,TRBD1,.,TRBJ2-7,TGTGCCAGCAGCACGGGACAGGGTTCCTACGAGCAGTACTTC,CASSTGQGSYEQYF
14,TRBV7-9,TRBD1,once,TRBJ1-3,TGTGCCAGCAGCTCCGGACAGGCTGGAAACACCATATATTTT,CASSSGQAGNTIYF
12,TRBV9,.,.,TRBJ2-7,TGTGCCAGCAGCGCGGGACTCCACGAGCAGTACTTC,CASSAGLHEQYF
13,TRBV2,.,.,TRBJ2-5,TGTGCCACCCTCGGTACGATCGGAGAGACCCAGTACTTC,CATLGTIGETQYF
13,TRBV29-1,.,.,TRBJ1-5,TGCAGCGGTTTCCACACATACAATCAGCCCCAGCATTTT,CSGFHTYNQPQHF
13,TRBV18,.,.,TRBJ2-3,TGTGCCAGCTCGCAATCAGGGGAAGATACGCAGTATTTT,CASSQSGEDTQYF
17,TRBV9,TRBD2,.,TRBJ2-5,TGTGCCAGCAGCCCACAGGGTGATAGCGGGGGCCGCGGGACCCAGTACTTC,CASSPQGDSGGRGTQYF
16,TRBV4-3,TRBD1,.,TRBJ1-4,TGCGCCAGCAGCCAAGAGCCGGGACAGCGAAATGAAAAACTGTTTTTT,CASSQEPGQRNEKLFF
14,TRBV4-3,.,.,TRBJ1-1,TGCGCCAGCAGCCAAGAAGCGAGCAGCACTGAAGCTTTCTTT,CASSQEASSTEAFF
15,TRBV9,TRBD1,.,TRBJ2-1,TGTGCCAGCAGCGTGACAGGGTGGAACGGGGATGAGCAGTTCTTC,CASSVTGWNGDEQFF
17,TRBV5-1,.,.,TRBJ1-2,TGCGCCAGCAGCTTGGTGCTGGGGATTGGAGGCGCGGATGGCTACACCTTC,CASSLVLGIGGADGYTF
17,TRBV6-1,TRBD2,.,TRBJ2-5,TGTGCCAGCAGTGCCTATCTAGCGGGGGGTTCCCAAGAGACCCAGTACTTC,CASSAYLAGGSQETQYF
13,TRBV7-9,.,.,TRBJ1-2,TGTGCCAGCAGCTTAGGACGGGTTTATGGCTACACCTTC,CASSLGRVYGYTF
16,TRBV5-1,TRBD1,few,TRBJ1-2,TGCGCCAGCAGCTTGGCCTGGGGGACAGGTGCCTATGGCTACACCTTC,CASSLAWGTGAYGYTF
14,TRBV6-5,.,many,TRBJ1-5,TGTGCCAGCAGACCCACAGGGTTAGGTCAGCCCCAGCATTTT,CASRPTGLGQPQHF
13,TRBV7-9,.,.,TRBJ1-4,TGTGCCAGCAGCTTGGGGGCGCTTGAAAAACTGTTTTTT,CASSLGALEKLFF
14,TRBV5-4,TRBD1,.,TRBJ1-5,TGTGCCAGCAGTCTTGAGGGGGCCAATCAGCCCCAGCATTTT,CASSLEGANQPQHF
15,TRBV5-1,TRBD2,.,TRBJ2-5,TGCGCCAGCACCCCCTCGGGGGGGCCGGGCGAGACCCAGTACTTC,CASTPSGGPGETQYF
13,TRBV19,.,.,TRBJ1-2,TGTGCCAGTAGTACCCCAGGGGCCCGAAGCTACACCTTC,CASSTPGARSYTF
17,TRBV5-5,.,.,TRBJ1-3,TGTGCCAGCAGCCAGGACCCGAGGGAAATCTCTGGAAACACCATATATTTT,CASSQDPREISGNTIYF
15,TRBV6-6,TRBD1,.,TRBJ1-5,TGTGCCAGCAGCGGCGGGACAGGGAGAAATCAGCCCCAGCATTTT,CASSGGTGRNQPQHF
14,TRBV5-6,TRBD1,.,TRBJ1-3,TGTGCCAGCAGGCCGGGGACAGGGGGACTCCCCATATATTTT,CASRPGTGGLPIYF
13,TRBV11-3,.,.,TRBJ1-1,TGTGCCAGCAGCCTCCTACGGAACACTGAAGCTTTCTTT,CASSLLRNTEAFF
19,TRBV4-2,TRBD2,.,TRBJ2-3,TGTGCCAGCAGCCAAGATTTATTGGGGGGGGTCTCTAGCACAGATACGCAGTATTTT,CASSQDLLGGVSSTDTQYF
15,TRBV6-5,.,.,TRBJ1-3,TGTGCCAGCAGTTACAGGGGGGGCCTTGGAAACACCATATATTTT,CASSYRGGLGNTIYF
13,TRBV19,TRBD1,.,TRBJ1-4,TGTGCCAGTAGTGCGGGACAGGGGGAAAAACTGTTTTTT,CASSAGQGEKLFF
17,TRBV19,.,once,TRBJ2-7,TGTGCCAGTAGTATAGCTCTATCCGGGACACACTCCTACGAGCAGTACTTC,CASSIALSGTHSYEQYF
16,TRBV18,.,.,TRBJ2-1,TGTGCCAGCTCACCACCGGGAGGGGGGGACAACAATGAGCAGTTCTTC,CASSPPGGGDNNEQFF
14,TRBV6-1,.,.,TRBJ1-3,TGTGCCAGCAGTGATGGGCGTCTATGGGACACCATATATTTT,CASSDGRLWDTIYF
14,TRBV19,.,.,TRBJ1-1,TGTGCCAGTAGTACTATCTCAGGGGCGACTGAAGCTTTCTTT,CASSTISGATEAFF
14,TRBV9,.,.,TRBJ1-5,TGTGCCAGCAGCTCGGGGGATAGCAATCAGCCCCAGCATTTT,CASSSGDSNQPQHF
16,TRBV18,TRBD1,once,TRBJ1-6,TGTGCCAGCTCACCACCGCAAGGGACAGGGCCCTCACCCCTCCACTTT,CASSPPQGTGPSPLHF
13,TRBV29-1,TRBD1,.,TRBJ2-7,TGCAGCGTTCGGACAGGGAAGGTCCGCGAGCAGTACTTC,CSVRTGKVREQYF
17,TRBV19,TRBD2,.,TRBJ2-1,TGTGCCAGTAGTAAGACTAGCGGGGATCTCTCCTACAATGAGCAGTTCTTC,CASSKTSGDLSYNEQFF
13,TRBV5-1,.,.,TRBJ2-7,TGCGCCAGCAGTTCGGGACTCGACTACGAGCAGTACTTC,CASSSGLDYEQYF
11,TRBV20-1,.,once,TRBJ1-1,TGCAGTGCTAGGCGGGGGGTAGGGGCTTTCTTT,CSARRGVGAFF
17,TRBV4-3,.,.,TRBJ2-3,TGCGCCAGCAGCCAAGATGGTAGAGGGTGGGGCACAGATACGCAGTATTTT,CASSQDGRGWGTDTQYF
12,TRBV9,.,.,TRBJ2-1,TGTGCCAGCAGCGTAGTGGGAGATGAGCAGTTCTTC,CASSVVGDEQFF
17,TRBV19,.,.,TRBJ1-1,TGTGCCAGTAGTATTGGCTCAGGGGCCCCTGGCAACACTGAAGCTTTCTTT,CASSIGSGAPGNTEAFF
18,TRBV9,.,.,TRBJ2-1,TGTGCCAGCAGCGTAGACCCCCCCGGGATGAGCTCCTACAATGAGCAGTTCTTC,CASSVDPPGMSSYNEQFF
12,TRBV30,TRBD1,.,TRBJ2-1,TGTGCCTGGAGTGTCTGGGACAGTGAGCAGTTCTTC,CAWSVWDSEQFF